The clone carrying this T cell receptor beta chain has just one count. Its antigen is as yet unknown. These data belong to a study of T cell clones after liver transplantation. Study-wide background: TCRbeta sequencing after a pre-transplant mixed lymphocyte reaction identified graft-donor-reactive clones, later tracked in post-transplant blood. Points from the study as a whole: In two subjects, few donor cells limited the measurable donor-reactive repertoire. In most of the 8 subjects, circulating graft-donor-reactive CD4 TCRbeta sequences fell significantly after transplant. Donor-reactive sequences fell more than third party-reactive ones, suggesting partial deletion.

The germline CDR1 and CDR2 sequences are SGHTA and FQGNSA. The CDR3 runs 17 residues. V was pared by 2 bases and J by 5 bases, with 19 bases between. Clones were sequenced by immunoSEQ multiplex PCR, and TCRdb holds only the in-frame ones, with some missing. The sample includes 45,000 to 55,000 clones, approximately 84% seen only once; the top ten take roughly 8%. This chain links TRBV7-2 with TRBJ1-5, with a possible D match to TRBD1 (5 bases). The sequence was obtained from a human donor who received a liver transplant. Sequenced material: CD4+ T cells from blood, taken before liver transplant. CDR3 in DNA: TGTGCCAGCAGCTTATCTTCAGGATTGGGGACGTATCAGCCCCAGCATTTT. This encodes CASSLSSGLGTYQPQHF.